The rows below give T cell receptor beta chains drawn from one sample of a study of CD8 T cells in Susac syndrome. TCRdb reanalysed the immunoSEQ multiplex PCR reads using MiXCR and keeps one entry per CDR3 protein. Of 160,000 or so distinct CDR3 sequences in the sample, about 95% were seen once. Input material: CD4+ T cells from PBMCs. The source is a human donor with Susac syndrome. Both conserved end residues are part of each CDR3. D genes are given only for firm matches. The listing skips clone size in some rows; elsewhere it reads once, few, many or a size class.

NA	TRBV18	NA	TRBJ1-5	CASSPGHERPQHF	TGTGCCAGCTCACCAGGGCATGAAAGGCCCCAGCATTTT
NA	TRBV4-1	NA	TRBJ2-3	CASSQDRRSTTDTQYF	TGCGCCAGCAGCCAAGATCGGCGGAGCACTACAGATACGCAGTATTTT
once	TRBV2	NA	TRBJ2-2	CASITAQGRAGELFF	TGTGCCAGCATCACGGCGCAGGGTAGGGCCGGGGAGCTGTTTTTT
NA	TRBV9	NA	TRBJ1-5	CASSDGDQPQHF	TGTGCCAGCAGCGATGGGGATCAGCCCCAGCATTTT
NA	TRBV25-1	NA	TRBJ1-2	CASARDNRGYTF	TGTGCCAGCGCCCGGGACAACAGGGGCTACACCTTC
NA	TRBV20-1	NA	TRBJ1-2	CSAEGGYGYTF	TGCAGTGCGGAAGGGGGATATGGCTACACCTTC
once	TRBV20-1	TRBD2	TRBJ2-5	CSARAPGDGTSRETQYF	TGCAGTGCTAGAGCTCCCGGGGACGGGACTAGCCGGGAGACCCAGTACTTC
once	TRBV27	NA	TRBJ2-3	CASSLRGGAQRTDTQYF	TGTGCCAGCAGTTTACGTGGGGGGGCCCAACGCACAGATACGCAGTATTTT
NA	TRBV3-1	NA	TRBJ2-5	CASSQGTTAQETQYF	TGTGCCAGCAGCCAGGGGACGACAGCTCAAGAGACCCAGTACTTC
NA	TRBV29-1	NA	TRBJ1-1	CSVIRGWDTEAFF	TGCAGCGTTATCAGGGGATGGGACACTGAAGCTTTCTTT
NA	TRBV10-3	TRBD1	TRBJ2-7	CAISEGTAVYEQYF	TGTGCCATCAGTGAGGGGACAGCCGTCTACGAGCAGTACTTC
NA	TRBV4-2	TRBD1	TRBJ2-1	CASSKERGQASYNEQFF	TGTGCCAGCAGCAAGGAGCGCGGACAGGCCTCCTACAATGAGCAGTTCTTC
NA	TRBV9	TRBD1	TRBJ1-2	CASRRGQGPTNYGYTF	TGTGCCAGCCGCAGGGGACAGGGACCCACTAACTATGGCTACACCTTC
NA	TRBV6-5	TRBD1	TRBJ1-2	CASRGTGKLDGYTF	TGTGCCAGCAGGGGGACAGGGAAGTTGGATGGCTACACCTTC
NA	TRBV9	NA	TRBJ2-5	CASSVGDRPDQETQYF	TGTGCCAGCAGCGTAGGGGACCGCCCCGACCAAGAGACCCAGTACTTC
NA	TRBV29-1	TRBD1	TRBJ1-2	CSVSPPGQLNGYTF	TGCAGCGTTTCGCCCCCGGGACAGCTGAACGGCTACACCTTC
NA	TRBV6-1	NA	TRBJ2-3	CASSELVRSTDTQYF	TGTGCCAGCAGTGAACTTGTGCGGAGCACAGATACGCAGTATTTT
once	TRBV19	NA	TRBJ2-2	CASSIGGTGELFF	TGTGCCAGTAGTATTGGCGGCACCGGGGAGCTGTTTTTT
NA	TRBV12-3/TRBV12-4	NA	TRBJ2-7	CASSPEAFLEQYF	TGTGCCAGCAGCCCCGAGGCTTTTCTCGAGCAGTACTTC
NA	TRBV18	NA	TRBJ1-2	CASSPTDMGGYGYTF	TGTGCCAGCTCACCTACAGACATGGGCGGCTATGGCTACACCTTC
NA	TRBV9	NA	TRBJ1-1	CASSVGQTMNTEAFF	TGTGCCAGCAGCGTAGGCCAGACAATGAACACTGAAGCTTTCTTT
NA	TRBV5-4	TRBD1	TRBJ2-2	CASSAGTGGEAGELFF	TGTGCCAGCAGCGCCGGGACAGGGGGAGAGGCCGGGGAGCTGTTTTTT
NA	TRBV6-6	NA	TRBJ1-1	CASSYQPSGTEAFF	TGTGCCAGCAGTTACCAGCCTAGTGGCACTGAAGCTTTCTTT
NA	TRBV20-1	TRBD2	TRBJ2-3	CSASPSGGGDTQYF	TGCAGTGCTAGTCCTAGCGGGGGGGGAGATACGCAGTATTTT
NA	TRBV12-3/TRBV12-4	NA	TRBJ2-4	CASSLRDTLAKNIQYF	TGTGCCAGCAGTCTTCGTGACACCTTAGCCAAAAACATTCAGTACTTC
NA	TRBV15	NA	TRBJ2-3	CATSRVPSSTDTQYF	TGTGCCACCAGCAGGGTACCTTCTAGCACAGATACGCAGTATTTT
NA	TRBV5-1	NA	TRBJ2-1	CASGLANEQFF	TGCGCCAGCGGGCTAGCCAATGAGCAGTTCTTC
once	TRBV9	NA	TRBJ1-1	CASSASGTEAFF	TGTGCCAGCAGCGCCTCCGGGACAGAAGCTTTCTTT
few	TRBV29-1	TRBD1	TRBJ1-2	CSVDRGGYGYTF	TGCAGCGTGGACAGGGGAGGGTATGGCTACACCTTC
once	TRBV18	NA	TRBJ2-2	CASSTQSIESNTGELFF	TGTGCCAGCTCCACCCAAAGTATCGAATCGAACACCGGGGAGCTGTTTTTT
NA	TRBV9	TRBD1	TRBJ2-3	CASSVTGGLDTQYF	TGTGCCAGCAGCGTGACAGGGGGCTTAGATACGCAGTATTTT
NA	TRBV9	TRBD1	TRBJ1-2	CASSLGQGDYGYTF	TGTGCCAGCAGCTTAGGACAGGGGGATTATGGCTACACCTTC
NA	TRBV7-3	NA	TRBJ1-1	CASSLLPTQSGTEAFF	TGTGCCAGCAGCTTACTGCCAACCCAAAGCGGGACTGAAGCTTTCTTT
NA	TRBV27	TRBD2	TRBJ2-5	CASSQAGGLEETQYF	TGTGCCAGCAGCCAAGCGGGGGGGCTTGAAGAGACCCAGTACTTC
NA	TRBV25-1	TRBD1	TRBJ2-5	CASSTGQGSETQYF	TGTGCCAGCAGTACGGGACAGGGTTCAGAGACCCAGTACTTC
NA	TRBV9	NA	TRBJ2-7	CASSVEVTSEQYF	TGTGCCAGCAGCGTAGAGGTGACAAGTGAGCAGTACTTC
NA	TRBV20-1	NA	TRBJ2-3	CSARAPNTDTQYF	TGCAGTGCTAGGGCGCCCAACACAGATACGCAGTATTTT
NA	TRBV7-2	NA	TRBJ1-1	CASSQETGNTEAFF	TGTGCCAGCAGCCAGGAGACAGGGAACACTGAAGCTTTCTTT
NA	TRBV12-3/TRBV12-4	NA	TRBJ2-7	CASSLQAAYEQYF	TGTGCCAGCAGTTTACAGGCAGCCTACGAGCAGTACTTC
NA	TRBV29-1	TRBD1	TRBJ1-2	CSVDTGTGVGYTF	TGCAGCGTTGATACCGGGACAGGGGTTGGCTACACCTTC
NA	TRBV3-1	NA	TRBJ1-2	CASSQANLNYGYTF	TGTGCCAGCAGCCAAGCGAACCTCAACTATGGCTACACCTTC
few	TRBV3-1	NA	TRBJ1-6	CASSQDSPLHF	TGTGCCAGCAGCCAGGATTCACCCCTCCACTTT
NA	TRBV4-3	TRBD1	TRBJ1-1	CASSRHIRGPNTEAFF	TGCGCCAGCAGCCGCCACATCAGGGGGCCTAACACTGAAGCTTTCTTT
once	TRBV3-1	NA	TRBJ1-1	CASSHKGRTLAFF	TGTGCCAGCAGCCACAAGGGACGCACCTTAGCTTTCTTT
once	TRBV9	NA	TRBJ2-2	CASNPGHEIVGELFF	TGTGCCAGCAACCCGGGACATGAGATCGTCGGGGAGCTGTTTTTT
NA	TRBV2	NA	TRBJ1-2	CASSDPGANYGYTF	TGTGCCAGCAGTGATCCGGGGGCTAACTATGGCTACACCTTC
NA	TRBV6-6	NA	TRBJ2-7	CASSPRVDEQYF	TGTGCCAGCAGCCCCCGGGTTGACGAGCAGTACTTC
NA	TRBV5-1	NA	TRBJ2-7	CASRTSYEQYF	TGCGCCAGCAGGACCTCCTACGAGCAGTACTTC
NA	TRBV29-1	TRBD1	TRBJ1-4	CSVEDNSGQGEKLFF	TGCAGCGTTGAAGATAACTCGGGACAGGGGGAAAAACTGTTTTTT
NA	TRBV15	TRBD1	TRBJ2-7	CATSRVKQGDRNYEQYF	TGTGCCACCAGCAGAGTCAAGCAGGGGGACAGGAACTACGAGCAGTACTTC
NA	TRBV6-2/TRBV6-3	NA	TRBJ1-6	CASRDTSPSPLHF	TGTGCCAGCAGGGACACAAGCCCCTCACCCCTCCACTTT
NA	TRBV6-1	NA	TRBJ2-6	CASSEAFRGSGANVLTF	TGTGCCAGCAGTGAAGCCTTTAGGGGCTCTGGGGCCAACGTCCTGACTTTC
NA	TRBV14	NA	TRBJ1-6	CASSQDLPSVSPLHF	TGTGCCAGCAGCCAAGATCTTCCCTCGGTGTCACCCCTCCACTTT
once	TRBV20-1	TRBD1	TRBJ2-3	CSARDADRVPDTQYF	TGCAGTGCTAGAGATGCGGACAGGGTCCCAGATACGCAGTATTTT
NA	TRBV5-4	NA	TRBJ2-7	CASSLPPSYEQYF	TGTGCCAGCAGCTTGCCCCCATCCTACGAGCAGTACTTC